This TCR delta chain emerged from a study of Vδ1+ human thymocytes. Findings and limits, study-wide: Thymic TRG and TRD repertoires appeared highly polyclonal.

About this clone: The antigen is not known.

The template was reverse-transcribed extracted RNA. The CDR3 regions were amplified by multiplex PCR from V-gene primers to a constant-region primer. TCRdb ran CATT on the multiplex PCR reads. The top ten hold more than 0.25% of the sample, which has about 75,000 delta-chain clones, 30% to 45% seen once. J was trimmed by 0 bases and V by 0 bases; bases with no gene match: 28. This CDR3 is 24 amino acids long. From germline, CDR1 is TSWWSYY and CDR2 QGS. The chain recombines TRDV1 with TRDJ1; 7 positions match TRDD3. The specimen sequenced was Vdelta1+ gamma-delta thymocytes from the thymus. Subset described: FACS-sorted CD3+ TCRalphabeta- TCRVdelta1+ TCRVdelta2- thymocytes. This sequence originates from a boy younger than two who had congenital heart surgery. CDR3 amino acids: CALGELPKAGLLGTEPQYTDKLIF. The CDR3 DNA sequence: TGTGCTCTTGGGGAACTCCCTAAAGCGGGGTTACTGGGGACCGAACCCCAGTACACCGATAAACTCATCTTT.